This T cell receptor (delta chain) was retrieved from a study of gamma-delta chains in newborns, infants, children. This clone was recorded a few times. TCRdb re-called clones from the reads using CATT. The sample includes more than 9,000 delta-chain clones, approximately 10% seen only once; the top ten take just under 9%. The sequencing sample was made of blood. The receptor comes from a child who was a newborn, infant or young child, either healthy, febrile or measles-vaccinated (not recorded which).

The CDR3 region has the DNA TGTGCCTGTGACGACACTGGGGGACAAAGCTCCTGGGACACCCGACAGATGTTTTTC. Translating gives CACDDTGGQSSWDTRQMFF. The V and J genes are TRDV2 and TRDJ3, with 9 bases fitting TRDD3. V trimming: 3 bases; J trimming: 0 bases; junction bases outside the gene matches: 8. There are 19 residues in the CDR3. Germline V gene sequence: CDR1 GEAIGNYY, CDR2 EKD.